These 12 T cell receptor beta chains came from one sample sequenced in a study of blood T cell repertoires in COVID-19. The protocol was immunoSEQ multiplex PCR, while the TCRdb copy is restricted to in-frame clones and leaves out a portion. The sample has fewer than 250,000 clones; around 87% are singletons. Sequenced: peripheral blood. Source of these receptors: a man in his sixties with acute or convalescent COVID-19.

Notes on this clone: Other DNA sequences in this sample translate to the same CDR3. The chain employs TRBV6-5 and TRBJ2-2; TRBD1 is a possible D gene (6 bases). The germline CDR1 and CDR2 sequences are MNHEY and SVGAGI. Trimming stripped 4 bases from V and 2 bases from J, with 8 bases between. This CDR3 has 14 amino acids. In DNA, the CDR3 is TGTGCCAGCAGTTGGGGGCAAAACACCGGGGAGCTGTTTTTT. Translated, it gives CASSWGQNTGELFF.

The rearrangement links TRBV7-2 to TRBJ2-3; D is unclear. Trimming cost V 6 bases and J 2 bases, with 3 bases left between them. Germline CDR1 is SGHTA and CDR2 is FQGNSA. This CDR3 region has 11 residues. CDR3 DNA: TGTGCCAGCAGTCTCACAGATACGCAGTATTTT. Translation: CASSLTDTQYF. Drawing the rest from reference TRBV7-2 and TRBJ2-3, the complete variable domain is GAGVSQSPSNKVTEKGKDVELRCDPISGHTALYWYRQSLGQGLEFLIYFQGNSAPDKSGLPSDRFSAERTGGSVSTLTIQRTQQEDSAVYLCASSLTDTQYFGPGTRLTVL.

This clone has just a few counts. Here the CDR3 DNA reads TGTGCCAGCAGTGAATATCACAGAATGGGCGAGCAGTACTTC. Translation gives CASSEYHRMGEQYF. The chain is built from TRBV6-1 and TRBJ2-7; D gene unclear. The germline CDR1 and CDR2 sequences are MNHNS and SASEGT. This CDR3 comprises 14 residues. V was clipped by 2 bases and J by 6 bases, with 14 bases between them.

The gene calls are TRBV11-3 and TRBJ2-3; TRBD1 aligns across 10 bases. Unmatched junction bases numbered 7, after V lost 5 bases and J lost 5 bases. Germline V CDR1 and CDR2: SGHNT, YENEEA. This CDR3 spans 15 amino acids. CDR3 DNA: TGTGCCAGCAGCCTAACCGGGACAGGGGTAGATACGCAGTATTTT. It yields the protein CASSLTGTGVDTQYF.

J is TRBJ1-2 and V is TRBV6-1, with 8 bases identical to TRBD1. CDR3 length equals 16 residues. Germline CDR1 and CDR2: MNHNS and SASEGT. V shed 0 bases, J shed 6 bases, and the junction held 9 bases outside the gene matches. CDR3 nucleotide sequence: TGTGCCAGCAGTGAAGCCTATCCAGGGGGCGGGGATGGCTACACCTTC. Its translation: CASSEAYPGGGDGYTF.

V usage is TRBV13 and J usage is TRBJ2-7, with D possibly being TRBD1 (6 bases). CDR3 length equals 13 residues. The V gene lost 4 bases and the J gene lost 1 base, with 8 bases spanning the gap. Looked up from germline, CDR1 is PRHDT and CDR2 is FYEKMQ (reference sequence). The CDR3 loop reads CASSSRGSYEQYF. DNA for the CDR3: TGTGCCAGCAGCTCCAGGGGTTCCTACGAGCAGTACTTC.

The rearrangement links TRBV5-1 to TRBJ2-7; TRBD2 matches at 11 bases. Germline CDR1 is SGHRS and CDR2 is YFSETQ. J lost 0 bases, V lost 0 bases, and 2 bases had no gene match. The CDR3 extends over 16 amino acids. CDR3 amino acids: CASSLAGLADSYEQYF. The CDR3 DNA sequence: TGCGCCAGCAGCTTGGCGGGACTAGCGGACTCCTACGAGCAGTACTTC.

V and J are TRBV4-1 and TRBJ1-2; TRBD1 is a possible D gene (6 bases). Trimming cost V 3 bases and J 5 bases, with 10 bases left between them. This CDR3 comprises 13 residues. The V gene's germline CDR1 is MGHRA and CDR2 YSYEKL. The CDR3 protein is CASSHGRGYGYTF. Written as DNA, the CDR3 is TGCGCCAGCAGCCACGGCAGGGGATATGGCTACACCTTC.

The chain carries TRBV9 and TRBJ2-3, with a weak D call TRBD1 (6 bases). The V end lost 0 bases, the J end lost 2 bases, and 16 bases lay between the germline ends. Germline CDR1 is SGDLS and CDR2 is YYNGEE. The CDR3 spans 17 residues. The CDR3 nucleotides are TGTGCCAGCAGCGTAGGGTTAAGACGGACAGACACAGATACGCAGTATTTT. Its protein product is CASSVGLRRTDTDTQYF.

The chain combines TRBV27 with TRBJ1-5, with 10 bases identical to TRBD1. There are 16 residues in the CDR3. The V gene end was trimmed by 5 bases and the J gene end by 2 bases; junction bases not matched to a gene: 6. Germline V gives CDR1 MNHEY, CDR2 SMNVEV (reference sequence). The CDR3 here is CASSPETGGRNQPQHF. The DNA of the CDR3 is TGTGCCAGCAGTCCGGAGACAGGGGGCCGCAATCAGCCCCAGCATTTT.

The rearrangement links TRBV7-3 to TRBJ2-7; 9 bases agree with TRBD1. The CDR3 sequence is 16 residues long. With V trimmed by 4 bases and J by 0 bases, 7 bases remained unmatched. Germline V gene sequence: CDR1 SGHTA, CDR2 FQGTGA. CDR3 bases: TGTGCCAGCAGCTCGCCGGGACAGGGAAACTCCTACGAGCAGTACTTC. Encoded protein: CASSSPGQGNSYEQYF. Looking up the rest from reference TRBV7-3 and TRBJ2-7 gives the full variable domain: GAGVSQTPSNKVTEKGKYVELRCDPISGHTALYWYRQSLGQGPEFLIYFQGTGAADDSGLPNDRFFAVRPEGSVSTLKIQRTERGDSAVYLCASSSPGQGNSYEQYFGPGTRLTVT.

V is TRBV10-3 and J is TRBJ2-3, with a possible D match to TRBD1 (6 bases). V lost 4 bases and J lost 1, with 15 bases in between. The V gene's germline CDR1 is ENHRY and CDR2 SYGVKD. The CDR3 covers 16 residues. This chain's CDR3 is CAISVGRGRGTDTQYF. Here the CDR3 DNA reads TGTGCCATCAGTGTTGGCAGGGGACGGGGCACAGATACGCAGTATTTT.